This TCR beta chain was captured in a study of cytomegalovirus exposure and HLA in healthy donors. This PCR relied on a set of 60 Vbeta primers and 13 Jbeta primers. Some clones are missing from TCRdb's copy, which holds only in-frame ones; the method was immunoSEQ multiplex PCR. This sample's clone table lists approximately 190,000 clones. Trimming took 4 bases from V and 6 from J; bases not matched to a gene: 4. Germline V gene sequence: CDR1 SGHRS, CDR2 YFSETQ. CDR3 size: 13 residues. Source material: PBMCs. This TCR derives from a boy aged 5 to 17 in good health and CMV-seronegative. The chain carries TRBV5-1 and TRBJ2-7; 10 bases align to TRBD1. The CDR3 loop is CASSQGQGTEQYF. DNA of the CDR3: TGCGCCAGCAGCCAGGGACAGGGGACCGAGCAGTACTTC.